What follows are 7 T cell receptor beta chains derived from one specimen sequenced in a study of T-cell reconstitution after alpha-beta-depleted transplantation in children. A library of TCRbeta sequences, prepared with unique molecular identifiers, was generated. TCRdb reprocessed the PCR reads with MiXCR, giving one entry per CDR3 protein. The table lists fewer than 550,000 distinct CDR3 sequences, about 10% of them singletons. The sequencing here drew on PBMCs, mostly from graft donor cells, taken 180 days after TCRalphabeta/CD19-depleted stem cell transplant. These TCRs come from a female patient aged 2-9 years who had a stem cell transplant for aplastic anemia, so the T cells may come from the graft donor.

V and J are TRBV6-5 and TRBJ2-1, with unresolved D. The V gene lost 2 bases and the J gene lost 4 bases, with 18 bases spanning the gap. Germline CDR1 MNHEY, CDR2 SVGAGI. CDR3 size: 17 residues. CDR3 in DNA: TGTGCCAGCAGTTACCCCGAGGAGAGCCCCCATTACAATGAGCAGTTCTTC. Translating gives CASSYPEESPHYNEQFF.

V gene TRBV6-2 or TRBV6-3 combines with J gene TRBJ2-1; 15 positions match TRBD2. Looked up from germline, CDR1 is MNHEY and CDR2 is SVGEGT. There are 15 residues in the CDR3. With 4 bases clipped from V and 10 bases from J, the junction kept 5 bases outside the gene matches. The CDR3 sequence: CASSSGLAGGREQFF. DNA of the CDR3: TGTGCCAGCAGTTCCGGACTAGCGGGAGGGCGGGAGCAGTTCTTC.

The rearrangement uses TRBV6-6 and TRBJ2-1; a weak D match, TRBD1 (6 bases). V gave up 5 bases and J gave up 12 bases, with 11 bases separating them. The CDR3 runs to 11 residues. Germline values: CDR1 MNHNY, CDR2 SVGAGI (reference sequence). In DNA form, the CDR3 reads TGTGCCAGCAGTAGACAGGCCCGGCAGTTCTTC. This gives the protein CASSRQARQFF.

The V gene is TRBV7-9, the J gene TRBJ1-1; D is ambiguous. V lost 4 bases and J 6 bases, leaving 12 bases between the germline ends. Germline CDR1 SEHNR, CDR2 FQNEAQ (reference sequence). The CDR3 is made up of 13 amino acids. CDR3 DNA sequence: TGTGCCAGCAGCTCGGCAGCGCGCCCTGAAGCTTTCTTT. It is translated as CASSSAARPEAFF.

Only a few counts were recorded for this clonotype. The rearrangement joins TRBV27 to TRBJ2-5, with 9 bases lining up with TRBD2. The germline CDR1 and CDR2 sequences are MNHEY and SMNVEV (reference sequence). This CDR3 region has 15 residues. Losses at the gene ends were 0 bases for V and 6 bases for J; bases not matched to a gene: 5. In DNA, the CDR3 is TGTGCCAGCAGTTTATCGGCGGGAGGGGCAAAGACCCAGTACTTC. Residues: CASSLSAGGAKTQYF.

V gene TRBV4-3 combines with J gene TRBJ2-1; D gene ambiguous. The CDR3 consists of 13 residues. Trimming cost V 4 bases and J 9 bases, with 13 bases left between them. CDR1 LGHNA and CDR2 YSLEER come from the germline V gene. In nucleotides, the CDR3 is TGCGCCAGCAGCCTCCGACCCGAGGTTGAGCAGTTCTTC. This translates into CASSLRPEVEQFF.

This clonotype was counted between two and nine times. The rearrangement joins TRBV11-2 to TRBJ2-5; 11 bases agree with TRBD1. Germline V gives CDR1 SGHAT, CDR2 FQNNGV. This CDR3 has 16 residues. After removal of 0 bases from V and 6 bases from J, the junction contained 6 bases not matched to a gene. This CDR3 is CASSLEGTGGRKTQYF. For the CDR3, the DNA is TGTGCCAGCAGCTTAGAAGGGACAGGGGGACGAAAGACCCAGTACTTC.